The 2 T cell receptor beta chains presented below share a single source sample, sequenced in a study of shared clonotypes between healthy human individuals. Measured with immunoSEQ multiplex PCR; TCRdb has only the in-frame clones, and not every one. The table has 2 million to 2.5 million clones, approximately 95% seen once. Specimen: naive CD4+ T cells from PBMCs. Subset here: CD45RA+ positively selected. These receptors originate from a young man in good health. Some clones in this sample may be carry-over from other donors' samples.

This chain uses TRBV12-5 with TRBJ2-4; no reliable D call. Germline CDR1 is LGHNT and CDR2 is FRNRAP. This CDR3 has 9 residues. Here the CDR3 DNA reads TGTGCCCCACCAGACATTCAGTACTTC. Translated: CAPPDIQYF.

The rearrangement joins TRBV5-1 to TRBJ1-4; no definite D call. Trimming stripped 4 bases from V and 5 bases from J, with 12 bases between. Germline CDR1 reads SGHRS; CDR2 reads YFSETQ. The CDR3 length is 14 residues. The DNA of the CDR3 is TGCGCCAGCAGCCAGGCCAGGATCAATGAAAAACTGTTTTTT. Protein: CASSQARINEKLFF.